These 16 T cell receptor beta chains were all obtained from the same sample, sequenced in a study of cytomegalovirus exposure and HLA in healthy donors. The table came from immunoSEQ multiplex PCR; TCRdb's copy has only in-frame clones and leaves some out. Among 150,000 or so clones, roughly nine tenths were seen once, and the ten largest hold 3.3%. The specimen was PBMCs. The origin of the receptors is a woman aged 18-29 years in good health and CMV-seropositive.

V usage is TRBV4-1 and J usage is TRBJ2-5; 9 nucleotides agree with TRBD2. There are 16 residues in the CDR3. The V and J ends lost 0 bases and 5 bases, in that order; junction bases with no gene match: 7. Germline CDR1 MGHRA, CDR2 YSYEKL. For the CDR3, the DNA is TGCGCCAGCAGCCAAGATCCGGCGGGGGGGGGTGAGACCCAGTACTTC. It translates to CASSQDPAGGGETQYF.

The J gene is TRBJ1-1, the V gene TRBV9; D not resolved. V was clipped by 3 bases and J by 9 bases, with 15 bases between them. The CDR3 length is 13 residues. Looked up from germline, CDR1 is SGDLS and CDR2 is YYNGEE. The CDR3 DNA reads TGTGCCAGCAGCGGAGAGGGTTGGAGTCAAGCTTTCTTT. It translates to CASSGEGWSQAFF.

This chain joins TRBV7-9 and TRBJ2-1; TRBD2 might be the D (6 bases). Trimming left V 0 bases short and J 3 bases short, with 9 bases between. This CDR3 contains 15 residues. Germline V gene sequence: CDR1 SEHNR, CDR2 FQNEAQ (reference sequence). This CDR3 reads CASSLAGGNYNEQFF. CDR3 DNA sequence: TGTGCCAGCAGCTTAGCAGGCGGGAACTACAATGAGCAGTTCTTC.

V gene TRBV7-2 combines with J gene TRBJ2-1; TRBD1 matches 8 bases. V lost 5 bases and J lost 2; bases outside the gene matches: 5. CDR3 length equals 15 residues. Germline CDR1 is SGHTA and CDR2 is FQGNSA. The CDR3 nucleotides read TGTGCCAGCAGCCCGTACAGGGGGGCCTACAATGAGCAGTTCTTC. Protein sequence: CASSPYRGAYNEQFF.

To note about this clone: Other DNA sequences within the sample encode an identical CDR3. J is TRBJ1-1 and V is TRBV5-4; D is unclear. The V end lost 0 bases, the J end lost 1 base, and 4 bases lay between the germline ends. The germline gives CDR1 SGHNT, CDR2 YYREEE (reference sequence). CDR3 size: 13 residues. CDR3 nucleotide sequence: TGTGCCAGCAGCTTGGCGGGGAACACTGAAGCTTTCTTT. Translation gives CASSLAGNTEAFF.

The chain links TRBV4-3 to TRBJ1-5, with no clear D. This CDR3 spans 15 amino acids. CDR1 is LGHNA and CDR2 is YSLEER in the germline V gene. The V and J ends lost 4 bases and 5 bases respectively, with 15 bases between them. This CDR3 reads CASSLILGADQPQHF. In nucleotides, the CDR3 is TGCGCCAGCAGCCTTATTCTGGGAGCGGATCAGCCCCAGCATTTT.

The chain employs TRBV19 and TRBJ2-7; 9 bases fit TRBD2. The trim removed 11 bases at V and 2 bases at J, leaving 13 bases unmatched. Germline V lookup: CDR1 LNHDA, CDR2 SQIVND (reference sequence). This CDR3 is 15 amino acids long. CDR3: CASSWAAGGTYEQYF. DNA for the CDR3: TGTGCCTCCAGTTGGGCGGCGGGAGGGACCTACGAGCAGTACTTC.

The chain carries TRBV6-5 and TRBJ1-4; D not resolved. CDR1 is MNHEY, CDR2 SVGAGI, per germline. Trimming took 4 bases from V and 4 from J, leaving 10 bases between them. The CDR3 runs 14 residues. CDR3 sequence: CASSLPGNNEKLFF. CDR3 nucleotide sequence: TGTGCCAGCAGTTTGCCGGGAAATAATGAAAAACTGTTTTTT.

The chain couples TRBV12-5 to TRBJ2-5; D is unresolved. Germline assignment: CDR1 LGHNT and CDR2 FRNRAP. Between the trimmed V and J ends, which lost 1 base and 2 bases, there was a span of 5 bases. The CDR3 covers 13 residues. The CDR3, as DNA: TGTGCTAGTGGTTTGGACTTGCAAGAGACCCAGTACTTC. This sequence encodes CASGLDLQETQYF.

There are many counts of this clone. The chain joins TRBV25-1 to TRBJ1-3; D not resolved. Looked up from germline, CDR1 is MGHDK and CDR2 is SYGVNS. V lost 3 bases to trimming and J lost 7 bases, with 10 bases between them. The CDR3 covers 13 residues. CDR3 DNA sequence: TGTGCCAGCAGTGACAATGCGGGCAACACCATATATTTT. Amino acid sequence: CASSDNAGNTIYF.

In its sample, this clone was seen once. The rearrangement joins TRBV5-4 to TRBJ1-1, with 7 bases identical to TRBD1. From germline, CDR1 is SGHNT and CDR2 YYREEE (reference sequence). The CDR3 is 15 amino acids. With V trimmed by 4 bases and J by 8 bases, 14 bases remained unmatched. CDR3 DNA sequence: TGTGCCAGCAGCGTCTCTTACAGGGGCGGGTCAGAAGCTTTCTTT. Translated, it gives CASSVSYRGGSEAFF.

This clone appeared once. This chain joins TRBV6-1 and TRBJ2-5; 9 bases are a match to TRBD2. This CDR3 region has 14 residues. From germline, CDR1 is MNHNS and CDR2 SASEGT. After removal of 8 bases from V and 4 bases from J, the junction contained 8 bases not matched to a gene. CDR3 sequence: CASQPYSGGETQYF. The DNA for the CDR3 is TGTGCCAGCCAACCTTATAGCGGGGGAGAGACCCAGTACTTC.

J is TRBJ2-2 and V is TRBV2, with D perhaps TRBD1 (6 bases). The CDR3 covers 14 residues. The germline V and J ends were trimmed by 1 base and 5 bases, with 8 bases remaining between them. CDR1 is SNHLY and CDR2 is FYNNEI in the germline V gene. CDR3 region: CASSEGTDTGELFF. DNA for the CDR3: TGTGCCAGCAGTGAAGGGACAGATACCGGGGAGCTGTTTTTT.

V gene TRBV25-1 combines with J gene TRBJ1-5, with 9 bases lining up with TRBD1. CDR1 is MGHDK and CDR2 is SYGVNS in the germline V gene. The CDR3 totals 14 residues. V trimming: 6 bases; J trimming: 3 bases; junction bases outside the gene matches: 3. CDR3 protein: CASRDRGNNQPQHF. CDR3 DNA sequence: TGTGCCAGCAGGGACAGGGGCAACAATCAGCCCCAGCATTTT. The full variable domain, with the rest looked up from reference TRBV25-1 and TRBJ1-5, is EADIYQTPRYLVIGTGKKITLECSQTMGHDKMYWYQQDPGMELHLIHYSYGVNSTEKGDLSSESTVSRIRTEHFPLTLESARPSHTSQYLCASRDRGNNQPQHFGDGTRLSIL.

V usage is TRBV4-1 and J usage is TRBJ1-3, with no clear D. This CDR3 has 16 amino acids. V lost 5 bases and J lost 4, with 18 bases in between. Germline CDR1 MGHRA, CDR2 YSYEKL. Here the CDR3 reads CASSAPARGGGNTIYF. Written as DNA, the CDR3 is TGCGCCAGCAGCGCCCCGGCCCGCGGCGGCGGAAACACCATATATTTT.

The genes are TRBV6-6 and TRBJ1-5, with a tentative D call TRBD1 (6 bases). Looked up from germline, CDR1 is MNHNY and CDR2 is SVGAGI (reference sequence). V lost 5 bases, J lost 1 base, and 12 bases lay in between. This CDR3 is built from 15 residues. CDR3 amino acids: CASSPQGESNQPQHF. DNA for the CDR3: TGTGCCAGCAGTCCACAGGGTGAAAGCAATCAGCCCCAGCATTTT.